This TCR beta chain was recorded in a study of blood T cell repertoires in COVID-19 (TCRdb year 2020). Broadly, across the study: The collaborator samples originated in the United States, Italy and Spain and spanned the acute and convalescent phases of COVID-19. The samples were drawn from the first 160 participants of the ongoing ImmuneRACE study and from 950 to 1,500 subjects provided by 6 global collaborators. HLA class I and class II types, where available, came from metadata supplied by the sample provider rather than from assay-based typing. Sample metadata almost always included a de-identified subject ID, COVID-19 status, age in years and sex. The repertoires were made available in a free public database intended to serve as a resource for research on the immune response to SARS-CoV-2. The prospective study material was composed of cDNA or gDNA derived from T cells, B-cell-depleted T cells, or PBMCs. Subjects who had been exposed to COVID-19, were actively infected with it, or had recovered from it provided the deeply sampled blood TCRbeta repertoires that made up the dataset. General study outcomes and caveats: The amount of clinical and demographic metadata varied by source and participant and was provided uncurated.

As regards this clone: This receptor's antigen is unknown. Base-call qualities are not available, and no considerably larger clone is one nucleotide away.

TCRbeta CDR3 regions were amplified from genomic DNA by means of the immunoSEQ Assay, a bias-controlled multiplex PCR. For the original study's pipeline: The number of nucleated cells in each sample was estimated from the amplification of reference gene primers within the assay. Sequence reads were collapsed and filtered to measure the absolute abundance of every unique TCRbeta CDR3 rearrangement. Productive Simpson clonality was computed per sample as the square root of Simpson's diversity index over productive rearrangements. TCRdb limited this immuneACCESS table to in-frame rearrangements with V and J called. A share of clones is missing; checked studies link under half to unresolved V genes, and the rest is unexplained. V and J calls and clone size are those listed in that table; D and trimming were worked out from the DNA. This sample lists 250,000 or so clones; 84% were detected once. Clones ranked in the top ten supply 1.5% of the sample.

Another Seattle source contributed samples from volunteer blood donors who had recovered from COVID-19. Whole blood was collected in K2EDTA tubes by collaborating institutions according to the institutions' own protocols. For TCRbeta analysis, collaborator samples were shipped as frozen whole blood, as isolated PBMCs, or as DNA extracted from either sample type. The material sequenced was peripheral blood. This clonotype was sampled from a middle-aged woman who had recovered from COVID-19.

The CDR3 amino acid sequence is: CASSPPTGYEQYF. The sequenced DNA: TGTGCCAGCTCACCACCCACGGGCTACGAGCAGTACTTC. The chain links TRBV18 with TRBJ2-7; the D gene cannot be named for sure. The CDR3 starts with the cysteine, ends with the phenylalanine, and has 13 residues. Of the read, only the CDR3 DNA is kept; its 39 bases are in frame from base 1. CDR1 KGHSH and CDR2 LQKENI are derived from the germline V gene. The trim is 0 bases for V and 3 bases for J, with a gap of 6 bases between the germline ends.